Below are 9 T cell receptor beta chains sequenced from a single sample in a study of OX40 agonist ivuxolimab in advanced cancers. Profiled with immunoSEQ multiplex PCR; TCRdb holds only in-frame clones, not every one. The table records fewer than 30,000 clones, approximately 91% of them present only once. The material sequenced was CD4+ or CD8+ T cells sorted from blood, taken in a trial of the OX40 agonist ivuxolimab. The receptors come from an adult with an advanced solid tumor such as melanoma, head and neck, liver or kidney cancer.

The rearrangement uses TRBV9 and TRBJ2-1, with 11 bases matching TRBD2. V gave up 4 bases and J gave up 1 base; unmatched junction bases: 7. The CDR3 is 17 amino acids. Per the germline V gene, CDR1 is SGDLS and CDR2 is YYNGEE. The CDR3 DNA reads TGTGCCAGCAGCCTCCCGACTAGCGGGAAATCCTACAATGAGCAGTTCTTC. Translating it yields CASSLPTSGKSYNEQFF.

The chain is built from TRBV5-6 and TRBJ2-5, with 8 bases fitting TRBD1. The J call could be wrong; TRBJ2-7 is a better fit for the DNA end. Germline V CDR1 and CDR2: SGHDT, YYEEEE. The CDR3 is made up of 16 amino acids. The CDR3 coding sequence is TGTGCCAGCAGCTTGTCGCAGGGGGCAACTTACTACGAGCAGTACTTC. It is translated as CASSLSQGATYYEQYF.

The V and J genes are TRBV7-6 and TRBJ1-1; no clear D. Germline assignment: CDR1 SGHVS and CDR2 FNYEAQ. This CDR3 is 15 amino acids long. V lost 5 bases and J 6 bases, leaving 19 bases between the germline ends. The CDR3 sequence: CASSPLEGSGAEAFF. In DNA, the CDR3 is TGTGCCAGCAGCCCCCTCGAGGGCTCTGGTGCTGAAGCTTTCTTT.

This sequence joins TRBV6-6 and TRBJ1-1; 10 bases line up with TRBD1. The CDR3 extends over 15 amino acids. CDR1 and CDR2 (germline): MNHNY, SVGAGI (reference sequence). The J segment lost 3 bases and the V segment lost 4 bases, leaving 5 bases of the junction unmatched. The CDR3 reads CASSSTGGTDTEAFF. In nucleotides, the CDR3 is TGTGCCAGCAGTTCGACAGGGGGCACAGACACTGAAGCTTTCTTT.

The rearrangement joins TRBV7-9 to TRBJ2-5; D is ambiguous. This CDR3 contains 14 residues. Trimming stripped 1 base from V and 4 bases from J, with 10 bases between. Germline assignment: CDR1 SEHNR and CDR2 FQNEAQ (reference sequence). The CDR3 sequence is CASSLEFSAETQYF. The DNA of the CDR3 is TGTGCCAGCAGCTTAGAATTTTCAGCAGAGACCCAGTACTTC.

The rearrangement links TRBV27 to TRBJ2-7; TRBD1 or TRBD2 may be the D gene (5 bases each). The CDR3 consists of 13 residues. CDR1 is MNHEY, CDR2 SMNVEV, per germline (reference sequence). V shed 2 bases and J shed 11 bases, with 16 bases lying between them. In DNA form, the CDR3 reads TGTGCCAGCAGTTTAGGGGGAATTGGGGTCAAGTACTTC. Translating it yields CASSLGGIGVKYF.

This clone was detected only once. The rearrangement joins TRBV9 to TRBJ2-1; the match to TRBD2 covers 10 bases. The CDR3 spans 16 residues. Germline lookup yields CDR1 SGDLS and CDR2 YYNGEE. Trimming took 1 base from V and 1 from J; bases not matched to a gene: 2. DNA of the CDR3: TGTGCCAGCAGCGTAAGCGGGGGGGCTTCCTACAATGAGCAGTTCTTC. Its translation: CASSVSGGASYNEQFF.

V is TRBV6-1 and J is TRBJ2-7; D is uncertain. The CDR3 covers 11 residues. Germline CDR1 reads MNHNS; CDR2 reads SASEGT. Deletions cut 6 bases from V and 4 bases from J, with 7 bases between. For the CDR3, the DNA is TGTGCCAGCAGCACAGTATACGAGCAGTACTTC. It is translated as CASSTVYEQYF.

This clone was recorded only once. V and J are TRBV27 and TRBJ2-1; D tentatively reads TRBD1 or TRBD2 (5 bases each). This CDR3 has 16 amino acids. Trimming took off 0 bases at V and 3 bases at J, with 12 bases between the two ends. CDR1 and CDR2 from the germline V gene are MNHEY and SMNVEV (reference sequence). CDR3 sequence: CASSLSGPTLYNEQFF. The CDR3 bases are TGTGCCAGCAGTTTATCGGGACCCACCCTCTACAATGAGCAGTTCTTC.